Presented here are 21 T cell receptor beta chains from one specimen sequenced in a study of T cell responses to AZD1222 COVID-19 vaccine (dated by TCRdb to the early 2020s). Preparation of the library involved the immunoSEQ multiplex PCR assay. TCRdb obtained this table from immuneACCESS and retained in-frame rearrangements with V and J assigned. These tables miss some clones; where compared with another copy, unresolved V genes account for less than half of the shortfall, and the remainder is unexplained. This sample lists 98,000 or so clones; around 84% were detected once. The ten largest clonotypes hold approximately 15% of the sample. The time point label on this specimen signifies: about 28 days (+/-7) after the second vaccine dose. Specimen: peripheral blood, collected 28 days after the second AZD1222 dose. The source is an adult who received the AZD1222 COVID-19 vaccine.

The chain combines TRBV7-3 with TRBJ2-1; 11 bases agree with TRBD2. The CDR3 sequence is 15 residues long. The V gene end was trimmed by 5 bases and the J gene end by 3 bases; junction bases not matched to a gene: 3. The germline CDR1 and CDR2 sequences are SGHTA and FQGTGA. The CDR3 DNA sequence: TGTGCCAGCAGCCTTAGCGGGGGGGTCTACAATGAGCAGTTCTTC. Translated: CASSLSGGVYNEQFF. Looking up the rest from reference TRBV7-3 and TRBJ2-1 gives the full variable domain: GAGVSQTPSNKVTEKGKYVELRCDPISGHTALYWYRQSLGQGPEFLIYFQGTGAADDSGLPNDRFFAVRPEGSVSTLKIQRTERGDSAVYLCASSLSGGVYNEQFFGPGTRLTVL.

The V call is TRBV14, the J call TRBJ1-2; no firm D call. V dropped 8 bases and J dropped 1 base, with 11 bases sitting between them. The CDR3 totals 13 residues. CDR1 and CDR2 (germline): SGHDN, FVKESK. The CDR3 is CASAGGRNYGYTF. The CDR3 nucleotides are TGTGCCAGCGCGGGCGGCCGTAACTATGGCTACACCTTC.

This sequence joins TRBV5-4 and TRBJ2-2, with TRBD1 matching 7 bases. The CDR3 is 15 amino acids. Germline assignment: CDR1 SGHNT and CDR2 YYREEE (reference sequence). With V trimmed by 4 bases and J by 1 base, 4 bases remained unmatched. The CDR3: CASSPGQRNTGELFF. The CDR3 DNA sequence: TGTGCCAGCAGCCCGGGACAGCGGAACACCGGGGAGCTGTTTTTT.

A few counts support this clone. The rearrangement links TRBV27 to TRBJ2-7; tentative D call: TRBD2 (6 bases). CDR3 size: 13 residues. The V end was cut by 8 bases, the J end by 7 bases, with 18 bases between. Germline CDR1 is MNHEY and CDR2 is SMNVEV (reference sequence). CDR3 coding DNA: TGTGCCAGCCGAACGTCTCGGGGGAAGGAGCAGTACTTC. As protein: CASRTSRGKEQYF.

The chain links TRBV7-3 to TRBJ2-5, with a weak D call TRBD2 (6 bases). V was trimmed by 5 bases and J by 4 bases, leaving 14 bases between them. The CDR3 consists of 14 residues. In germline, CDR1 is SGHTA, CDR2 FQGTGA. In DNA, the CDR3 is TGTGCCAGCAGCCTTACCGGGACTCGAGAGACCCAGTACTTC. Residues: CASSLTGTRETQYF. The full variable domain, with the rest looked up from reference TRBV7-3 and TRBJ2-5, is GAGVSQTPSNKVTEKGKYVELRCDPISGHTALYWYRQSLGQGPEFLIYFQGTGAADDSGLPNDRFFAVRPEGSVSTLKIQRTERGDSAVYLCASSLTGTRETQYFGPGTRLLVL.

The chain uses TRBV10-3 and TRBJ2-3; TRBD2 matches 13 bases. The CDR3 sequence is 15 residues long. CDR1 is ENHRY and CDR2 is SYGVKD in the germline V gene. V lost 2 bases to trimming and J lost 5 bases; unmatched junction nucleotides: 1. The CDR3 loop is CAISETSGRGDTQYF. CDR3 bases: TGTGCCATCAGTGAGACTAGCGGGAGGGGAGATACGCAGTATTTT.

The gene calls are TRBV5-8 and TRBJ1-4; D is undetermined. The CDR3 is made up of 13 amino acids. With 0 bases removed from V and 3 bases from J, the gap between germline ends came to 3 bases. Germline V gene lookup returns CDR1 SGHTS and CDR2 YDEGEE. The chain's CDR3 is CASSLGSNEKLFF. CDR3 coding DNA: TGTGCCAGCAGCTTGGGCTCTAATGAAAAACTGTTTTTT.

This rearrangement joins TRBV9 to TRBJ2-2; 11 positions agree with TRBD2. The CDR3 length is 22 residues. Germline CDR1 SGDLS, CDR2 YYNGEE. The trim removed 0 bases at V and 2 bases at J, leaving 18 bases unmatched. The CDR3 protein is CASSVDPPVFGSGRANTGELFF. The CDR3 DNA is TGTGCCAGCAGCGTAGATCCCCCCGTCTTTGGTAGCGGGAGGGCTAACACCGGGGAGCTGTTTTTT. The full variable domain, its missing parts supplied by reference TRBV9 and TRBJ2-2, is DSGVTQTPKHLITATGQRVTLRCSPRSGDLSVYWYQQSLDQGLQFLIQYYNGEERAKGNILERFSAQQFPDLHSELNLSSLELGDSALYFCASSVDPPVFGSGRANTGELFFGEGSRLTVL.

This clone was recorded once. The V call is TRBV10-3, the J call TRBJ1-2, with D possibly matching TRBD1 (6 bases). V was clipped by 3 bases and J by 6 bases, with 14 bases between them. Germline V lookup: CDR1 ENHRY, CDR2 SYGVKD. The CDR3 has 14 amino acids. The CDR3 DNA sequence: TGTGCCATCAGTGATGGACAGCCGGGGGATGGCTACACCTTC. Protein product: CAISDGQPGDGYTF.

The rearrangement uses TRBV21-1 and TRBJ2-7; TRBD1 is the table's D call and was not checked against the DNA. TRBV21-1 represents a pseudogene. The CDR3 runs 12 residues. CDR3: CASSKDSPKQYF. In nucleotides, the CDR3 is TGTGCCAGCAGCAAAGACAGCCCCAAGCAGTACTTC.

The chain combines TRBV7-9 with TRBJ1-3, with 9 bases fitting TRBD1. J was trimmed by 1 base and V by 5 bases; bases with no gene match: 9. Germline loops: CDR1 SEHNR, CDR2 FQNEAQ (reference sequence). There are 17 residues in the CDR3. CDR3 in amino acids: CASSRHLQGASGNTIYF. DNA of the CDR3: TGTGCCAGCAGCCGACACTTACAGGGGGCGTCTGGAAACACCATATATTTT.

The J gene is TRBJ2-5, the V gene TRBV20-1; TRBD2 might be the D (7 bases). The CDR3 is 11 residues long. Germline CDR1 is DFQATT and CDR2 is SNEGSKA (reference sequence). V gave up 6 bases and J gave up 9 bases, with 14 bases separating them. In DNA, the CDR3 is TGCAGTGCCCTCTTCGGGGGGCCCCAGTACTTC. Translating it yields CSALFGGPQYF.

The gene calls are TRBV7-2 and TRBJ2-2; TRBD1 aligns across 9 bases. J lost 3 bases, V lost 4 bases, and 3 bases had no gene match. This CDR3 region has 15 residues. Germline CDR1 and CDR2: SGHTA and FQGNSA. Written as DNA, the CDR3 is TGTGCCAGCAGCTCGGACAGGGGATACACCGGGGAGCTGTTTTTT. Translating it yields CASSSDRGYTGELFF.

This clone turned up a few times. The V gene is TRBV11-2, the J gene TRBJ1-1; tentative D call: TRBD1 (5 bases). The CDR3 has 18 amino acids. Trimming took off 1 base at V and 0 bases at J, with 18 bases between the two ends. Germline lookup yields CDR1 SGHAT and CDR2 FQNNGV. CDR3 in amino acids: CASSLAVHRSSMNTEAFF. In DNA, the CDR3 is TGTGCCAGCAGCTTAGCCGTACACAGGTCTTCCATGAACACTGAAGCTTTCTTT.

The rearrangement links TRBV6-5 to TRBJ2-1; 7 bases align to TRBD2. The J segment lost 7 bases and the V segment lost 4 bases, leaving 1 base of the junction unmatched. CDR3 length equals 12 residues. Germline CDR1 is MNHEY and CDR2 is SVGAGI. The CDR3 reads CASSSSGNEQFF. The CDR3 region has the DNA TGTGCCAGCAGTTCTAGCGGAAATGAGCAGTTCTTC.

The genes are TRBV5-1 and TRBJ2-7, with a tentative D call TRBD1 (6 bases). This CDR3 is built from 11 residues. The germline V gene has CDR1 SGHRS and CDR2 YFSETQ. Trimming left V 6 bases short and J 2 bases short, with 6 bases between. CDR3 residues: CASTGAYEQYF. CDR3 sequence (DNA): TGCGCCAGCACAGGGGCCTACGAGCAGTACTTC.

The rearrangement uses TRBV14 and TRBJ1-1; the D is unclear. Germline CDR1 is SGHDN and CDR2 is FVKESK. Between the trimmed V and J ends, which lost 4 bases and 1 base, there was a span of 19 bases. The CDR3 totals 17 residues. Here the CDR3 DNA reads TGTGCCAGCAGCCTCAGGACGCTAGGAAGTAGGAACACTGAAGCTTTCTTT. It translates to CASSLRTLGSRNTEAFF.

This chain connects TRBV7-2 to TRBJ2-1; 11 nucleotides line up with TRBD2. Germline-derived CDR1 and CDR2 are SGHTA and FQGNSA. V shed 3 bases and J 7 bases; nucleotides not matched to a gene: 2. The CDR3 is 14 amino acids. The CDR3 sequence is CASSFRLAGNEQFF. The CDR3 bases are TGTGCCAGCAGCTTTCGACTAGCGGGGAATGAGCAGTTCTTC.

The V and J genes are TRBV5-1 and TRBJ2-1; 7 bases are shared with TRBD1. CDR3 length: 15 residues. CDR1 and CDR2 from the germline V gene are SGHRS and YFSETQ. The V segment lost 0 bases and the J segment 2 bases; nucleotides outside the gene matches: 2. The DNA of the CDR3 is TGCGCCAGCAGCTTGGCGCAGGGGGCCTACAATGAGCAGTTCTTC. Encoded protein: CASSLAQGAYNEQFF.

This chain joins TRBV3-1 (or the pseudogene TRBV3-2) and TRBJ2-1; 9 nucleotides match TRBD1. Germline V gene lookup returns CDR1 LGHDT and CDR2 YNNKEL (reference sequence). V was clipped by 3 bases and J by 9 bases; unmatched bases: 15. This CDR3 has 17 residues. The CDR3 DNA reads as TGTGCCAGCAGCCAGCCATTTAGGGGGACAGGGTGGGCTGAGCAGTTCTTC. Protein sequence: CASSQPFRGTGWAEQFF.

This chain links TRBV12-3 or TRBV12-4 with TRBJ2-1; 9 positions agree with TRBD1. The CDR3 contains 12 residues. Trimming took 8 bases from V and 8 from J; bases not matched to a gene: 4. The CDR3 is CASLTGGDEQFF. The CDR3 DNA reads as TGTGCCAGCCTTACAGGGGGCGATGAGCAGTTCTTC.